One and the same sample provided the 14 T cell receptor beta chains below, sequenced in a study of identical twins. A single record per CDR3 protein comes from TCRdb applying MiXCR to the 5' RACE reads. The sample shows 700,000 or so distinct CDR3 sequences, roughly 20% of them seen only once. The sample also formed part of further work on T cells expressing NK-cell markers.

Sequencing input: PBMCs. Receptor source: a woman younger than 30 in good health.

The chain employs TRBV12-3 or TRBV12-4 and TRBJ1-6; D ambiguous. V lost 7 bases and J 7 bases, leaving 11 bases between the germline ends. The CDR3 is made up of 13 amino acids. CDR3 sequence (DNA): TGTGCCAGCACCGATTTACAGAATTCACCCCTCCACTTT. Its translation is CASTDLQNSPLHF.

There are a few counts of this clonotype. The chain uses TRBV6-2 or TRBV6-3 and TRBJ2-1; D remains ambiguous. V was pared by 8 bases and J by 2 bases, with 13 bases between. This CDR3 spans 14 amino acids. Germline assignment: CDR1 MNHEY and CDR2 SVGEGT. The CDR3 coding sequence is TGTGCCAGCTCCAGCTTACTTCCCTACAATGAGCAGTTCTTC. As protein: CASSSLLPYNEQFF.

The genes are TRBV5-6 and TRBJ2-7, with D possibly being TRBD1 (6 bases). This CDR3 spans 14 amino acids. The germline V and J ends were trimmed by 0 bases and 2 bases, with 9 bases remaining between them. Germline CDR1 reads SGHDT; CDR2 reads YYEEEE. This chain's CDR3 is CASSLAGEAYEQYF. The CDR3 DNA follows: TGTGCCAGCAGCTTGGCAGGGGAAGCCTACGAGCAGTACTTC.

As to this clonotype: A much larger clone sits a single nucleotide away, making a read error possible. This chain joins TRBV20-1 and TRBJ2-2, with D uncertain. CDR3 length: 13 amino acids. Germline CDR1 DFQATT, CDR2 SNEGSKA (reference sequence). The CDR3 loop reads CSANGHNTRELFF. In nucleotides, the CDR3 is TGCAGTGCTAACGGGCACAACACCCGGGAGCTGTTTTTT.

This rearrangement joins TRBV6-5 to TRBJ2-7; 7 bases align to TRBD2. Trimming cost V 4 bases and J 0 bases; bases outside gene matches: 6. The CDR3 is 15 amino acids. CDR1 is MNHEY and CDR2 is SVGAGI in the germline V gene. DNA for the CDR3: TGTGCCAGCAGTTTGTCTGGGACTAACTCCTACGAGCAGTACTTC. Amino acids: CASSLSGTNSYEQYF.

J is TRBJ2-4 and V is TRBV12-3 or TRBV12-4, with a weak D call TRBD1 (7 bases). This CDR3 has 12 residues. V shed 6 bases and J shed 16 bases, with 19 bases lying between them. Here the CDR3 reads CASSDRRTGLYF. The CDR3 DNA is TGTGCCAGCAGCGATCGTCGGACAGGACTATACTTC.

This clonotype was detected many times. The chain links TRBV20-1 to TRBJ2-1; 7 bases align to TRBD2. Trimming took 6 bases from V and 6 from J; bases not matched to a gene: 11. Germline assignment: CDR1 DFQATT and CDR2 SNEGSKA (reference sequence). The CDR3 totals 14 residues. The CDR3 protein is CSALTSWRGNEQFF. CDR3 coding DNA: TGCAGTGCCCTGACTAGCTGGAGAGGCAATGAGCAGTTCTTC.

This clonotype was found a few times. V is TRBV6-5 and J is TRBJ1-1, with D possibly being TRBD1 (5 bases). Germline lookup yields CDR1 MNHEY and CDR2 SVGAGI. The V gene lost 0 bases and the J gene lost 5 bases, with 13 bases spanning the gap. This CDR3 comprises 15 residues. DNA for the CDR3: TGTGCCAGCAGTTACTCGAGGGGTTTATTGACTGAAGCTTTCTTT. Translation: CASSYSRGLLTEAFF.

The CDR3 loop is CATSETRSGTDTQYF. The CDR3 bases are TGTGCCACCAGTGAAACCAGAAGTGGCACAGATACGCAGTATTTT. The chain joins TRBV24-1 to TRBJ2-3, with unresolved D. This CDR3 contains 15 residues. The germline CDR1 and CDR2 sequences are KGHDR and SFDVKD. V lost 4 bases and J 1 base, leaving 11 bases between the germline ends.

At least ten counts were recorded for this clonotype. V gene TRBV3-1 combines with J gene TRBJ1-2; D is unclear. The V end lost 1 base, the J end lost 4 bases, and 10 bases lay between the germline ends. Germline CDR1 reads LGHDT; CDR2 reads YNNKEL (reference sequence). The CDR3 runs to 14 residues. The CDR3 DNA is TGTGCCAGCAGCCAAGTTATAGGAGTCTATGGCTACACCTTC. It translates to CASSQVIGVYGYTF. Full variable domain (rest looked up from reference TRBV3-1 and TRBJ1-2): DTAVSQTPKYLVTQMGNDKSIKCEQNLGHDTMYWYKQDSKKFLKIMFSYNNKELIINETVPNRFSPKSPDKAHLNLHINSLELGDSAVYFCASSQVIGVYGYTFGSGTRLTVV.

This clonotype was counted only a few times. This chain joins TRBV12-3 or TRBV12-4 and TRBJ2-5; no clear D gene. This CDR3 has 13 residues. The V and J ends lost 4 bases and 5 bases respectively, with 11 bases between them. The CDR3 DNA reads TGTGCCAGCAGTTGGGCTTACGAGGAGACCCAGTACTTC. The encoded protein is CASSWAYEETQYF.

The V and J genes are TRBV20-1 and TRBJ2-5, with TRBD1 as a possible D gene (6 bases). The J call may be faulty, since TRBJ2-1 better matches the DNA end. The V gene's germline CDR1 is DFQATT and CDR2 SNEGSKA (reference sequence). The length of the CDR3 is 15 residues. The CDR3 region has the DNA TGCAGTGCTAGACCCCCAGGGGCTACGGAAGAGACCCAGTTCTTC. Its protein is CSARPPGATEETQFF.

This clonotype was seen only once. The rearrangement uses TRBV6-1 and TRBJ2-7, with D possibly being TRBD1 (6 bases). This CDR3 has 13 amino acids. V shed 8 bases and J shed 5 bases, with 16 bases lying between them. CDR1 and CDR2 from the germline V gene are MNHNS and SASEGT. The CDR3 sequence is CASGRQERDEQYF. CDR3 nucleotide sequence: TGTGCCAGCGGCCGACAGGAGAGGGACGAGCAGTACTTC.

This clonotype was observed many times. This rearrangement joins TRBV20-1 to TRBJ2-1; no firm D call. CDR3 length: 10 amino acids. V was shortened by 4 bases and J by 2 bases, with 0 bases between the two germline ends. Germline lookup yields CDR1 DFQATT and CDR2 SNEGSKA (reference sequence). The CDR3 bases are TGCAGTGCTACCTACAATGAGCAGTTCTTC. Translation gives CSATYNEQFF.